A selection of T cell receptor beta chains follows, all from one sample in a study. Each CDR3 protein is one row after TCRdb ran MiXCR on the 5' RACE reads. The sample includes about 34,000 distinct CDR3 sequences, under 30% of them seen just once. Specimen: naive CD4+ T cells sorted from a lymph node. Source of these receptors: a female donor with breast cancer. The CDR3 runs from the conserved cysteine through the conserved F or W. D genes are given only for firm matches. Size values are once, few and many counts, or a class for expanded clones, and some rows have none.

D gene	clone size	V gene	J gene	CDR3 protein
-	few	TRBV5-1	TRBJ1-1	CASSRAGGSNTEAFF
-	-	TRBV10-2	TRBJ1-2	CAPQAGRYGYTF
-	-	TRBV12-3/TRBV12-4	TRBJ2-2	CASSRIGELFF
-	many	TRBV20-1	TRBJ2-7	CSASDLPHYEQYF
TRBD1	few	TRBV12-3/TRBV12-4	TRBJ2-2	CASSPTGFGELFF
-	medium-sized	TRBV9	TRBJ1-2	CASSADGLPYGYTF
TRBD1	-	TRBV6-5	TRBJ1-4	CASSPDRAGTNEKLFF
-	few	TRBV24-1	TRBJ2-7	CATSDRYSYEQYF
-	few	TRBV24-1	TRBJ1-5	CATSAASNQPQHF
-	few	TRBV20-1	TRBJ2-7	CSASSVLTNGDPYEQYF
TRBD1	medium-sized	TRBV12-3/TRBV12-4	TRBJ1-1	CASTPQTGISEAFF
-	-	TRBV6-6	TRBJ2-7	CASSYSMGGEQYF
TRBD1	-	TRBV29-1	TRBJ2-3	CSVASDRVDTQYF
TRBD2	-	TRBV7-9	TRBJ2-3	CASRTLAGAITDTQYF
TRBD1	-	TRBV12-3/TRBV12-4	TRBJ2-2	CASRPTGGRHRMFF
-	-	TRBV5-1	TRBJ2-7	CASSTENGIVEEQYF
TRBD2	many	TRBV20-1	TRBJ2-1	CSAQREGYNEQFF
TRBD1	few	TRBV6-5	TRBJ2-7	CASSYGTGFSREQYF
TRBD1	few	TRBV27	TRBJ2-7	CASSPGTGLYEQYF
-	-	TRBV7-2	TRBJ2-5	CASSWRDLMSQYF
TRBD2	few	TRBV24-1	TRBJ2-5	CATSDSSGSMETQYF
-	few	TRBV4-1	TRBJ2-5	CASSQGYGGGKTQYF
TRBD1	few	TRBV20-1	TRBJ2-1	CSARQTGRDEQFF
-	few	TRBV29-1	TRBJ1-1	CSVEQEGTEAFF
TRBD2	-	TRBV7-6	TRBJ2-1	CASSSRSSGSSYNEQFF
-	few	TRBV7-9	TRBJ2-5	CASSSGTFMEETQYF
-	-	TRBV24-1	TRBJ2-3	CATSDLTGWDTQYF